This T cell receptor beta chain was identified in a study of T-cell reconstitution after alpha-beta-depleted transplantation in children. This clonotype was seen repeatedly, ten times or more. Deletions cut 10 bases from V and 1 base from J, with 17 bases between. There are 15 residues in the CDR3. CDR1 and CDR2 (germline): SGHAT, FQNNGV. Construction of the TCRbeta library involved unique molecular identifiers. TCRdb processed the PCR reads anew with MiXCR; each CDR3 protein has one entry. The sample consists of about 240,000 distinct CDR3 sequences, about 11% of them appearing once. The origin of this receptor is a human donor who donated a stem cell graft to a child with acute lymphoblastic leukemia. The starting material was PBMCs from the stem cell graft donor, obtained from the stem cell graft. V gene TRBV11-2 combines with J gene TRBJ1-3, with D unclear. CDR3 sequence reads: CATTAGRLSGNTIYF. In nucleotides, the CDR3 is TGTGCCACCACCGCGGGCAGATTATCTGGAAACACCATATATTTT.